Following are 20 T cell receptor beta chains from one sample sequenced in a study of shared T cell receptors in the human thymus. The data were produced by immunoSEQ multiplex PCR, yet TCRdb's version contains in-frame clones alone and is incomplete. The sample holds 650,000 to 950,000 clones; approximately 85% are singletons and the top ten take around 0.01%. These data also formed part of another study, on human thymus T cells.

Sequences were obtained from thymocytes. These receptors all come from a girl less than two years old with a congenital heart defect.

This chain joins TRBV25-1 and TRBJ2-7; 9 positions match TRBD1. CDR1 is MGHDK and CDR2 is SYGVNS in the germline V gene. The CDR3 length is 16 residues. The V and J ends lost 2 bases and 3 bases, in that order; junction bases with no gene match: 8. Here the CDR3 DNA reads TGTGCCAGCAGTGAAGACCGGGACAGGGTAGTCTACGAGCAGTACTTC. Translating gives CASSEDRDRVVYEQYF.

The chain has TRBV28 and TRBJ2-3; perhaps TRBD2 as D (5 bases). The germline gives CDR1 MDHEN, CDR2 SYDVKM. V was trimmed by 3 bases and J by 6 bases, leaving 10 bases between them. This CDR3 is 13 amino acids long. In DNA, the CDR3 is TGTGCCAGCAGTTTTGGCCCGGGGGATACGCAGTATTTT. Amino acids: CASSFGPGDTQYF.

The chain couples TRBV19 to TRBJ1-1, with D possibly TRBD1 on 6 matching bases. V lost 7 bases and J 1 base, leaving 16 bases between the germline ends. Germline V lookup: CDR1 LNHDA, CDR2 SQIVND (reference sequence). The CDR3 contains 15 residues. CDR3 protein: CASTPVGGRNTEAFF. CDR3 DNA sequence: TGTGCCAGTACTCCCGTCGGGGGGCGGAACACTGAAGCTTTCTTT.

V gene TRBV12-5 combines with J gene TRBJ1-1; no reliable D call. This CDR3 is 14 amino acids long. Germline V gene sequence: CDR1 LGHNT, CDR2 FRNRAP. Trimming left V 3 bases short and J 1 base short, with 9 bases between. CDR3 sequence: CASGFFRGNTEAFF. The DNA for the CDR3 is TGTGCTAGTGGTTTTTTTCGAGGGAACACTGAAGCTTTCTTT.

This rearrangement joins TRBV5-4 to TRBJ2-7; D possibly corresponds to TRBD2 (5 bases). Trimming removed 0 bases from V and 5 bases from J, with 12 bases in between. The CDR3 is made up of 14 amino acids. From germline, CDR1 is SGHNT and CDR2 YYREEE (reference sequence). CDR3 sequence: CASSLAEGTNEQYF. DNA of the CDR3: TGTGCCAGCAGCTTGGCTGAGGGAACAAACGAGCAGTACTTC. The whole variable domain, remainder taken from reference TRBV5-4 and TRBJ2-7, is ETGVTQSPTHLIKTRGQQVTLRCSSQSGHNTVSWYQQALGQGPQFIFQYYREEENGRGNFPPRFSGLQFPNYSSELNVNALELDDSALYLCASSLAEGTNEQYFGPGTRLTVT.

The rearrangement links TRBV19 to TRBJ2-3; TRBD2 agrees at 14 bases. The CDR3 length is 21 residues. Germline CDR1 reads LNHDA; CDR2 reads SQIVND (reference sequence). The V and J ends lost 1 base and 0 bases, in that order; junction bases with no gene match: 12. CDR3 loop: CASSIGGVGLAGDPSTDTQYF. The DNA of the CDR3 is TGTGCCAGTAGTATAGGGGGAGTGGGACTAGCGGGGGATCCTAGCACAGATACGCAGTATTTT. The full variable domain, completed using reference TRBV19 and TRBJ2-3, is DGGITQSPKYLFRKEGQNVTLSCEQNLNHDAMYWYRQDPGQGLRLIYYSQIVNDFQKGDIAEGYSVSREKKESFPLTVTSAQKNPTAFYLCASSIGGVGLAGDPSTDTQYFGPGTRLTVL.

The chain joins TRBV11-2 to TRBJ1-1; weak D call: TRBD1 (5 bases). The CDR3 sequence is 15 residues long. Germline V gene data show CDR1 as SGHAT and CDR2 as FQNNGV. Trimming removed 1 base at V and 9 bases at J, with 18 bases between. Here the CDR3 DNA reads TGTGCCAGCAGCTTAGGGCGACAGCCCCCTAAGCAAGCTTTCTTT. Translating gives CASSLGRQPPKQAFF.

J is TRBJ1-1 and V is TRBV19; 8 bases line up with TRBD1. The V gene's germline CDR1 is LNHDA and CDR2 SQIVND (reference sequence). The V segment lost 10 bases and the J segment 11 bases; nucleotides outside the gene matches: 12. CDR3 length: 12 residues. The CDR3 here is CATLDRGGSAFF. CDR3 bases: TGTGCCACGCTAGACAGGGGCGGATCGGCTTTCTTT.

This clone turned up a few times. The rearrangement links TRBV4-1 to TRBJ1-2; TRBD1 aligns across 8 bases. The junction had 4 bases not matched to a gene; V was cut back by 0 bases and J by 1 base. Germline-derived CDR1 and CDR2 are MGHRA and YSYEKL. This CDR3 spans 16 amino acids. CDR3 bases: TGCGCCAGCAGCCAAGATCCAGGGGGCAATAACTATGGCTACACCTTC. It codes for CASSQDPGGNNYGYTF.

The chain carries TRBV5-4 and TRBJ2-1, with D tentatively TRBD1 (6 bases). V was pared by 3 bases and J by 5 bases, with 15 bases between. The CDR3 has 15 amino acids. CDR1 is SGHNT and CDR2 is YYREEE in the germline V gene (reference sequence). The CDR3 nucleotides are TGTGCCAGCAGCTCTCGTGGGGGCGGAAACAATGAGCAGTTCTTC. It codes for CASSSRGGGNNEQFF.

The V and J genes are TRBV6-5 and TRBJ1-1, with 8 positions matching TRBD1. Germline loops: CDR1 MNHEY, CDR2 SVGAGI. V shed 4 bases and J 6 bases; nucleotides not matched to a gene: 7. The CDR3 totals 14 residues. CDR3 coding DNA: TGTGCCAGCAGTTTCGGGACAGGAAGGGCTGAAGCTTTCTTT. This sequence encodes CASSFGTGRAEAFF.

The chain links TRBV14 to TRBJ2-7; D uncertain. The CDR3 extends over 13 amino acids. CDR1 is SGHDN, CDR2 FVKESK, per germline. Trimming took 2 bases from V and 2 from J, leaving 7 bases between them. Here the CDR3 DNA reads TGTGCCAGCAGCCAAATACCGGCCTACGAGCAGTACTTC. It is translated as CASSQIPAYEQYF.

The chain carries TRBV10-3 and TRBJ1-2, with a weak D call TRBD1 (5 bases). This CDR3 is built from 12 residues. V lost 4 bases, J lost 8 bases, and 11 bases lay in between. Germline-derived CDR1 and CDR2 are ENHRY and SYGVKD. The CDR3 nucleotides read TGTGCCATCAGTGCCGGGGCGGGGGGCTACACCTTC. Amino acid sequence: CAISAGAGGYTF.

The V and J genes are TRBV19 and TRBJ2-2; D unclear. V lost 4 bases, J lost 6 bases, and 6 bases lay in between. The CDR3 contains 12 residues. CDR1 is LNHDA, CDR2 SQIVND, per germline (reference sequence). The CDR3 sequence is CASSTVSGELFF. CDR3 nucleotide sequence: TGTGCCAGTAGTACCGTTTCCGGGGAGCTGTTTTTT.

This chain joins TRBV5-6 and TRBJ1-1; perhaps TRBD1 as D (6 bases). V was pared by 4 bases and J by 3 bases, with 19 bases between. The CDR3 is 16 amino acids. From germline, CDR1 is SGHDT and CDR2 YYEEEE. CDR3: CASSPETRGGYTEAFF. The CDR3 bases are TGTGCCAGCAGCCCGGAGACCCGAGGGGGATACACTGAAGCTTTCTTT.

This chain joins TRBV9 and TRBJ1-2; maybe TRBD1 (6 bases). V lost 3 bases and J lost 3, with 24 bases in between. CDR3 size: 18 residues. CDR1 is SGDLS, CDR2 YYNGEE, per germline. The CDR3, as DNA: TGTGCCAGCAGCGAAACTTACGACAGGTGGTCAGACTACTATGGCTACACCTTC. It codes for CASSETYDRWSDYYGYTF.

The CDR3 DNA sequence: TGTGCCTGGAGTGACCTCGGACTAGCGGGGGAGCAAGAGACCCAGTACTTC. Amino acid sequence: CAWSDLGLAGEQETQYF. V gene TRBV30 combines with J gene TRBJ2-5, with 13 positions matching TRBD2. The CDR3 spans 17 residues. The ends lost 1 base at V and 2 bases at J; junction bases unmatched: 7. Germline V gene lookup returns CDR1 GTSNPN and CDR2 SVGIG (reference sequence).

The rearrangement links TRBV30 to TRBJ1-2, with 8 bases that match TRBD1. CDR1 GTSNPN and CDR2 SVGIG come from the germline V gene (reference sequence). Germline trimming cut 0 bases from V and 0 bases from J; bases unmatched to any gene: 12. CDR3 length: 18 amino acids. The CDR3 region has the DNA TGTGCCTGGAGTGTACTCACCTCAAAACAGGGGGCTAACTATGGCTACACCTTC. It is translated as CAWSVLTSKQGANYGYTF.

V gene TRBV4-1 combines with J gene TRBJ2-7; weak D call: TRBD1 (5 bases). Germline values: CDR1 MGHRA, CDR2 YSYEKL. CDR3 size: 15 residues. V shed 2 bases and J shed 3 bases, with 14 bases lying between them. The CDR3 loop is CASSQYSHRSYEQYF. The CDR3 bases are TGCGCCAGCAGCCAATACAGTCACAGGAGCTACGAGCAGTACTTC.

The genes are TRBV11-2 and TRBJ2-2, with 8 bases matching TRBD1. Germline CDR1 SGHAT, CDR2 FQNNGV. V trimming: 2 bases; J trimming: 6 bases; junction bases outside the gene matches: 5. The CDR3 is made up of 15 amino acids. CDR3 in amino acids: CASSLIHRGSGELFF. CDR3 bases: TGTGCCAGCAGCTTAATCCACAGGGGGTCCGGGGAGCTGTTTTTT.